The clone carrying this T cell receptor (beta chain) was observed many times. Its antigen is unknown. The CDR3 is made up of 16 amino acids. Trimming took 5 bases from V and 4 from J; bases not matched to a gene: 7. The sample belongs to a study of regulatory T cells in long-lasting Graves disease. Study results and limitations: Persistent patients shared about 3,000 public clonotypes among themselves. Newly diagnosed patients shared fewer, at nearly 1,000.

Time point specified: newly diagnosed GD, antithyroid drugs for less than 3 months. The authors made the TCR library using RNA they extracted from PBMCs. Per American Thyroid Association guidelines, Graves' disease was diagnosed. As collected, the peripheral blood samples measured 7 to 9.5 milliliters each and went into EDTA tubes. Researchers made TCR beta libraries by using iRepertoire HTBI primers and running Arm-PCR on CDR3 regions. TCRdb reprocessed the multiplex PCR reads via MiXCR and lists one record per CDR3 protein. This sample has 350,000 to 450,000 distinct CDR3 sequences; 14% to 15% occur once, and the top ten carry over 15%. This sample also belongs to another study, concerning T cells in Graves' hyperthyroidism and ophthalmopathy. As that report states: In the first-round RT-PCR of the TCR CDR3, the HTBI primer set was used.

This clonotype was sampled from a woman aged 25 to 45 with Graves disease. The sample here was peripheral blood mononuclear cells (PBMCs), taken at new diagnosis, from a patient treated with antithyroid drugs. V is TRBV12-3 or TRBV12-4 and J is TRBJ2-1; TRBD2 matches 11 bases. The CDR3 DNA reads TGTGCCAGCAGTACGAAGCGACTAGCGGGGTACAATGAGCAGTTCTTC. Its translation: CASSTKRLAGYNEQFF.